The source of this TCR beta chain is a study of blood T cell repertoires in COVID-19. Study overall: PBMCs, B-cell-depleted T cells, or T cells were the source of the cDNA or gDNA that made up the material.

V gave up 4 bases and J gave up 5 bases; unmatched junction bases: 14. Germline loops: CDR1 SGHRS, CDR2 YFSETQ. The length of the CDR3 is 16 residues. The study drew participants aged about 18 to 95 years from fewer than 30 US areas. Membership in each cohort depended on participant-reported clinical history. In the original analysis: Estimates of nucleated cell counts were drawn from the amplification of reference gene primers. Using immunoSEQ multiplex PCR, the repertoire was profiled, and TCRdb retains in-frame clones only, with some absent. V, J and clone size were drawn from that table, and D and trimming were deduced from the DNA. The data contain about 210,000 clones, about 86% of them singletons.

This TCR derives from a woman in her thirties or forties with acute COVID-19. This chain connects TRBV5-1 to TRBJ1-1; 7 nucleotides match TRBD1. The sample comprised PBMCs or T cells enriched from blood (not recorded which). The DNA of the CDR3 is TGCGCCAGCAGCACATCCCCGACAGGGCAAGAGACTGAAGCTTTCTTT. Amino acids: CASSTSPTGQETEAFF.